These 25 T cell receptor beta chains originate from one sample sequenced in a study of blood T cell repertoires in COVID-19. Clones were sequenced by immunoSEQ multiplex PCR, and TCRdb holds only the in-frame ones, with some missing. The sample contains 220,000 or so clones, more than 65% of which appear only once. Sequences were obtained from peripheral blood. These receptors were collected from a young woman who had recovered from COVID-19.

V and J are TRBV30 and TRBJ2-3; D may be TRBD1 (6 bases). The CDR3 loop spans 16 amino acids. CDR1 is GTSNPN and CDR2 is SVGIG in the germline V gene (reference sequence). Trimming removed 5 bases at V and 0 bases at J, with 18 bases between. Written as DNA, the CDR3 is TGTGCCTGGGCCCTTGGACAGTCCCCTAGCACAGATACGCAGTATTTT. This encodes CAWALGQSPSTDTQYF.

The J gene is TRBJ1-1, the V gene TRBV5-1, with 9 bases identical to TRBD1. The germline gives CDR1 SGHRS, CDR2 YFSETQ. The CDR3 runs to 17 residues. V lost 0 bases, J lost 0 bases, and 6 bases stayed unmatched. In nucleotides, the CDR3 is TGCGCCAGCAGCTTGGTCCCGACAGGGGGACTGAACACTGAAGCTTTCTTT. This gives the protein CASSLVPTGGLNTEAFF.

The J gene is TRBJ1-2, the V gene TRBV9; D is unclear. The CDR3 extends over 13 amino acids. Germline V gene sequence: CDR1 SGDLS, CDR2 YYNGEE. Trimming removed 0 bases at V and 8 bases at J, with 11 bases between. CDR3 DNA sequence: TGTGCCAGCAGCGTAGAGGCAGGTCTGGGCTACACCTTC. Translation gives CASSVEAGLGYTF. Complete variable domain (other parts from reference TRBV9 and TRBJ1-2): DSGVTQTPKHLITATGQRVTLRCSPRSGDLSVYWYQQSLDQGLQFLIQYYNGEERAKGNILERFSAQQFPDLHSELNLSSLELGDSALYFCASSVEAGLGYTFGSGTRLTVV.

Written as DNA, the CDR3 is TGTGCCAGCAGTTACTCGATTGAAGGGACAGGGAATGAAAAACTGTTTTTT. It yields the protein CASSYSIEGTGNEKLFF. This rearrangement joins TRBV6-2 or TRBV6-3 to TRBJ1-4; TRBD1 agrees at 9 bases. Germline V lookup: CDR1 MNHEY, CDR2 SVGEGT. The CDR3 extends over 17 amino acids. J lost 5 bases, V lost 0 bases, and 7 bases had no gene match.

V is TRBV12-3 or TRBV12-4 and J is TRBJ2-7; D is unresolved. Trimming cost V 6 bases and J 0 bases, with 6 bases left between them. This CDR3 region has 12 residues. DNA for the CDR3: TGTGCCAGCAGCCCAAACTCCTACGAGCAGTACTTC. Protein: CASSPNSYEQYF.

This clone has just one count. The rearrangement links TRBV5-1 to TRBJ2-7; TRBD1 matches at 8 bases. J was trimmed by 3 bases and V by 4 bases; bases with no gene match: 9. The germline V gene encodes CDR1 SGHRS and CDR2 YFSETQ. The CDR3 is 15 residues long. The CDR3 sequence: CASSPRAGGIYEQYF. DNA of the CDR3: TGCGCCAGCAGCCCCCGAGCAGGGGGCATCTACGAGCAGTACTTC. The full variable domain, its missing parts supplied by reference TRBV5-1 and TRBJ2-7, is KAGVTQTPRYLIKTRGQQVTLSCSPISGHRSVSWYQQTPGQGLQFLFEYFSETQRNKGNFPGRFSGRQFSNSRSEMNVSTLELGDSALYLCASSPRAGGIYEQYFGPGTRLTVT.

The gene calls are TRBV3-1 (or the pseudogene TRBV3-2) and TRBJ2-7, with 10 nucleotides matching TRBD2. This CDR3 region has 16 residues. V lost 1 base to trimming and J lost 2 bases; unmatched junction nucleotides: 5. The germline V gene encodes CDR1 LGHDT and CDR2 YNNKEL (reference sequence). The CDR3 DNA reads as TGTGCCAGCAGCCAAGGGACTAGCGGAGCCCCCTACGAGCAGTACTTC. Protein: CASSQGTSGAPYEQYF.

The chain links TRBV3-1 (or the pseudogene TRBV3-2) to TRBJ2-7; tentatively, D is TRBD2 (5 bases). The germline V gene has CDR1 LGHDT and CDR2 YNNKEL (reference sequence). This CDR3 is 15 amino acids long. Trimming took off 8 bases at V and 1 base at J, with 18 bases between the two ends. The CDR3 region is CASCAEGLGSYEQYF. The CDR3 DNA follows: TGTGCCAGCTGCGCAGAGGGTCTAGGGTCCTACGAGCAGTACTTC.

The chain carries TRBV3-1 (or the pseudogene TRBV3-2) and TRBJ2-7, with 7 bases aligning to TRBD2. In germline, CDR1 is LGHDT, CDR2 YNNKEL (reference sequence). The CDR3 is made up of 19 amino acids. After removal of 0 bases from V and 3 bases from J, the junction contained 17 bases not matched to a gene. The CDR3 sequence: CASSQDSGGWWGGLYEQYF. In DNA, the CDR3 is TGTGCCAGCAGCCAAGATTCGGGCGGATGGTGGGGGGGACTCTACGAGCAGTACTTC.

The chain is built from TRBV24-1 and TRBJ2-2; TRBD1 agrees at 11 bases. V shed 2 bases, J shed 6 bases, and the junction held 4 bases outside the gene matches. CDR1 is KGHDR, CDR2 SFDVKD, per germline. This CDR3 comprises 16 residues. The CDR3, as DNA: TGTGCCACCAGTGATTCGGGACAGGGGGGTCCCGGGGAGCTGTTTTTT. It specifies CATSDSGQGGPGELFF.

CDR3 region: CASSPQRWSYTF. For the CDR3, the DNA is TGTGCCAGCAGTCCCCAGCGTTGGAGCTACACCTTC. The chain joins TRBV28 to TRBJ1-2; the D is unclear. CDR3 length equals 12 residues. The ends were cut back, 5 bases at V and 9 bases at J, with 13 bases in the middle. Germline CDR1 and CDR2: MDHEN and SYDVKM.

The chain links TRBV4-1 to TRBJ2-7, with D perhaps matching TRBD2 (5 bases). The germline CDR1 and CDR2 sequences are MGHRA and YSYEKL. The germline V and J ends were trimmed by 0 bases and 3 bases, with 6 bases remaining between them. This CDR3 is built from 13 residues. The CDR3 nucleotides read TGCGCCAGCAGCCAAGAAGGAGGCTACGAGCAGTACTTC. It specifies CASSQEGGYEQYF.

This clone appeared a few times. V is TRBV28 and J is TRBJ2-1; 7 bases line up with TRBD2. Trimming took 3 bases from V and 3 from J; bases not matched to a gene: 5. The CDR3 length is 15 residues. In germline, CDR1 is MDHEN, CDR2 SYDVKM. CDR3 sequence reads: CASSLAAGFYNEQFF. CDR3 nucleotides: TGTGCCAGCAGTTTGGCAGCGGGGTTCTACAATGAGCAGTTCTTC.

The chain recombines TRBV28 with TRBJ2-2, with 7 bases fitting TRBD2. The V and J ends lost 6 bases and 3 bases, in that order; junction bases with no gene match: 7. Germline CDR1 reads MDHEN; CDR2 reads SYDVKM. The CDR3 is 15 amino acids. The CDR3 DNA follows: TGTGCCAGCAGGGGAGGGAGGAGAGACACCGGGGAGCTGTTTTTT. Translating it yields CASRGGRRDTGELFF.

The chain combines TRBV18 with TRBJ2-1; D is undetermined. The CDR3 loop spans 14 amino acids. CDR1 is KGHSH, CDR2 LQKENI, per germline. V was pared by 3 bases and J by 6 bases, with 12 bases between. CDR3 amino acids: CASSPPGPVNEQFF. The CDR3 DNA follows: TGTGCCAGCTCACCCCCGGGTCCGGTCAATGAGCAGTTCTTC.

J is TRBJ2-5 and V is TRBV19; D might be TRBD2 (6 bases). Per the germline V gene, CDR1 is LNHDA and CDR2 is SQIVND (reference sequence). The CDR3 length is 14 residues. V was pared by 10 bases and J by 5 bases, with 20 bases between. The CDR3, as DNA: TGTGCCAACGAAGCGGGCGGGCTGGAGGAGACCCAGTACTTC. Translated, it gives CANEAGGLEETQYF.

The chain carries TRBV7-9 and TRBJ2-3, with a tentative D call TRBD2 (6 bases). V dropped 5 bases and J dropped 2 bases, with 11 bases sitting between them. This CDR3 region has 14 residues. Germline lookup yields CDR1 SEHNR and CDR2 FQNEAQ (reference sequence). The CDR3 nucleotides read TGTGCCAGCAGCCCCCCGGGACTCACAGATACGCAGTATTTT. Residues: CASSPPGLTDTQYF.

The gene calls are TRBV4-1 and TRBJ1-2; D is unclear. This CDR3 region has 16 residues. Germline loops: CDR1 MGHRA, CDR2 YSYEKL. V shed 2 bases and J shed 3 bases, with 16 bases lying between them. The chain's CDR3 is CASSQLVSSSDYGYTF. CDR3 bases: TGCGCCAGCAGCCAATTAGTTAGCAGCTCAGACTATGGCTACACCTTC.

The chain couples TRBV27 to TRBJ2-3, with D possibly being TRBD1 (6 bases). The V gene lost 4 bases and the J gene lost 0 bases, with 11 bases spanning the gap. The CDR3 has 15 amino acids. Per germline, CDR1 MNHEY and CDR2 SMNVEV (reference sequence). The CDR3 here is CASSWDTSSTDTQYF. The DNA for the CDR3 is TGTGCCAGCAGTTGGGACACTTCTAGCACAGATACGCAGTATTTT.

This clone was recorded only once. CDR3 nucleotide sequence: TGCGCCAGCAGATCCGACACAGGGTTGAAAGCTTTCTTT. It translates to CASRSDTGLKAFF. The chain has TRBV5-1 and TRBJ1-1; D is perhaps TRBD1 (6 bases). Germline CDR1 is SGHRS and CDR2 is YFSETQ. CDR3 length equals 13 residues. Trimming removed 5 bases from V and 9 bases from J, with 17 bases in between.

Concerning this clone: The sample contains more than one DNA sequence encoding this CDR3. This chain uses TRBV5-1 with TRBJ1-4; TRBD1 matches 10 bases. Germline V lookup: CDR1 SGHRS, CDR2 YFSETQ. CDR3 length: 15 residues. Germline trimming cut 0 bases from V and 6 bases from J; bases unmatched to any gene: 2. This CDR3 is CASSLAGTGDEKLFF. The CDR3 DNA reads TGCGCCAGCAGCTTGGCCGGGACAGGGGATGAAAAACTGTTTTTT. Full variable domain (missing parts from reference TRBV5-1 and TRBJ1-4): KAGVTQTPRYLIKTRGQQVTLSCSPISGHRSVSWYQQTPGQGLQFLFEYFSETQRNKGNFPGRFSGRQFSNSRSEMNVSTLELGDSALYLCASSLAGTGDEKLFFGSGTQLSVL.

The V gene is TRBV5-1, the J gene TRBJ1-1; 8 bases agree with TRBD1. V shed 1 base, J shed 2 bases, and the junction held 7 bases outside the gene matches. The CDR3 is 16 amino acids. Germline V gene lookup returns CDR1 SGHRS and CDR2 YFSETQ. CDR3 in DNA: TGCGCCAGCAGCTTGCTTGGGACAGGCTTTAACACTGAAGCTTTCTTT. This encodes CASSLLGTGFNTEAFF.

As to this clone: The sample contains more than one DNA sequence encoding this CDR3. The CDR3 region is CASSYSRQGAYEQYF. The CDR3 DNA reads as TGTGCCAGCAGTTACTCTAGACAGGGGGCCTACGAGCAGTACTTC. This chain joins TRBV6-5 and TRBJ2-7; 9 nucleotides match TRBD1. CDR3 size: 15 residues. Germline loops: CDR1 MNHEY, CDR2 SVGAGI. V was pared by 0 bases and J by 2 bases, with 2 bases of the junction left unmatched.

In the case of this clone: The same CDR3 also results from other DNA sequences found in this sample. The rearrangement joins TRBV19 to TRBJ1-5; 10 nucleotides line up with TRBD1. The germline V gene encodes CDR1 LNHDA and CDR2 SQIVND (reference sequence). Losses at the gene ends were 4 bases for V and 3 bases for J; bases not matched to a gene: 3. CDR3 size: 15 residues. The CDR3 is CASSKGQGFNQPQHF. CDR3 DNA sequence: TGTGCCAGTAGTAAGGGACAGGGGTTCAATCAGCCCCAGCATTTT. Full variable domain (remainder filled in from reference TRBV19 and TRBJ1-5): DGGITQSPKYLFRKEGQNVTLSCEQNLNHDAMYWYRQDPGQGLRLIYYSQIVNDFQKGDIAEGYSVSREKKESFPLTVTSAQKNPTAFYLCASSKGQGFNQPQHFGDGTRLSIL.

The chain combines TRBV29-1 with TRBJ1-2; 12 bases are shared with TRBD1. The CDR3 length is 13 residues. Losses at the gene ends were 6 bases for V and 8 bases for J; bases not matched to a gene: 7. Germline V gene lookup returns CDR1 SQVTM and CDR2 ANQGSEA. In nucleotides, the CDR3 is TGCAGCGTGGGGGACAGGGGGCAATCAGGCTACACCTTC. Encoded protein: CSVGDRGQSGYTF. Full variable domain (outside the CDR3, taken from reference TRBV29-1 and TRBJ1-2): SAVISQKPSRDICQRGTSLTIQCQVDSQVTMMFWYRQQPGQSLTLIATANQGSEATYESGFVIDKFPISRPNLTFSTLTVSNMSPEDSSIYLCSVGDRGQSGYTFGSGTRLTVV.